The 16 T cell receptor beta chains below all came from one sample that was sequenced in a study of cytomegalovirus exposure and HLA in healthy donors. The study ran its PCR with 60 Vbeta and 13 Jbeta primers. Using immunoSEQ multiplex PCR, the repertoire was profiled, and TCRdb retains in-frame clones only, with some absent. The sample has around 100,000 clones, around four fifths seen once. The material sequenced was PBMCs. The receptors here all came from a male donor in good health and CMV-seropositive.

For the CDR3, the DNA is TGTGCCAGCAGCGGACCGGGACAGGAGTGGGATGGCTACACCTTC. Protein product: CASSGPGQEWDGYTF. The chain joins TRBV9 to TRBJ1-2; 8 nucleotides align to TRBD1. The length of the CDR3 is 15 residues. J was trimmed by 6 bases and V by 3 bases; bases with no gene match: 10. Per germline, CDR1 SGDLS and CDR2 YYNGEE. Full variable domain (remainder filled in from reference TRBV9 and TRBJ1-2): DSGVTQTPKHLITATGQRVTLRCSPRSGDLSVYWYQQSLDQGLQFLIQYYNGEERAKGNILERFSAQQFPDLHSELNLSSLELGDSALYFCASSGPGQEWDGYTFGSGTRLTVV.

The V and J genes are TRBV28 and TRBJ2-2; 10 bases agree with TRBD2. The CDR3 loop spans 16 amino acids. The V gene's germline CDR1 is MDHEN and CDR2 SYDVKM. J gave up 0 bases and V 5 bases, and 3 bases lay outside the gene matches. This CDR3 reads CASSRSGGTNTGELFF. The CDR3 nucleotides read TGTGCCAGCAGTCGTAGCGGGGGGACGAACACCGGGGAGCTGTTTTTT.

The chain is built from TRBV6-4 and TRBJ1-4; weak D call: TRBD1 (6 bases). Germline values: CDR1 MRHNA, CDR2 SNTAGT. The ends were cut back, 6 bases at V and 2 bases at J, with 13 bases in the middle. There are 15 residues in the CDR3. The CDR3 region has the DNA TGTGCCAGCAGATCCACAGGGCCTACTAATGAAAAACTGTTTTTT. As protein: CASRSTGPTNEKLFF.

This chain uses TRBV2 with TRBJ2-1; tentative D call: TRBD2 (6 bases). The V end was cut by 6 bases, the J end by 8 bases, with 14 bases between. The CDR3 has 13 amino acids. Germline CDR1 and CDR2: SNHLY and FYNNEI. CDR3 bases: TGTGCCAGCAGAGAAATCAGGGAGGATGAGCAGTTCTTC. This translates into CASREIREDEQFF.

The rearrangement uses TRBV14 and TRBJ2-2, with 10 bases fitting TRBD2. With V trimmed by 0 bases and J by 6 bases, 7 bases remained unmatched. Per germline, CDR1 SGHDN and CDR2 FVKESK. This CDR3 contains 17 residues. Here the CDR3 DNA reads TGTGCCAGCAGCCAAGAATGGCTAGCGGGAGTCCCCGGGGAGCTGTTTTTT. It codes for CASSQEWLAGVPGELFF.

This clone was seen just once. V and J are TRBV9 and TRBJ2-3, with 9 bases lining up with TRBD1. The CDR3 consists of 15 residues. The V gene's germline CDR1 is SGDLS and CDR2 YYNGEE. J lost 1 base, V lost 4 bases, and 4 bases had no gene match. The DNA for the CDR3 is TGTGCCAGCAGCCCCCGGACAGGGGGCACAGATACGCAGTATTTT. It specifies CASSPRTGGTDTQYF.

The V gene is TRBV18, the J gene TRBJ2-7; a possible D gene is TRBD1 (7 bases). CDR3 length: 14 residues. The V gene's germline CDR1 is KGHSH and CDR2 LQKENI. V was clipped by 5 bases and J by 1 base, with 12 bases between them. CDR3 nucleotide sequence: TGTGCCAGCTCAAGGGCAGGGGGGTCCTACGAGCAGTACTTC. Its protein is CASSRAGGSYEQYF.

The rearrangement joins TRBV6-5 to TRBJ2-3; TRBD2 is a possible D gene (5 bases). CDR1 and CDR2 (germline): MNHEY, SVGAGI. V was cut by 0 bases and J by 5 bases, with 9 bases left in between. CDR3 length equals 14 residues. CDR3 DNA sequence: TGTGCCAGCAGTTACTCAGGACTGAGAGATACGCAGTATTTT. Encoded protein: CASSYSGLRDTQYF.

The chain uses TRBV15 and TRBJ1-5; unclear D gene. Germline CDR1 LNHNV, CDR2 YYDKDF (reference sequence). The CDR3 sequence is 12 residues long. The V end lost 0 bases, the J end lost 14 bases, and 11 bases lay between the germline ends. The CDR3 is CATSRDWWRKHF. In DNA, the CDR3 is TGTGCCACCAGCAGAGATTGGTGGCGGAAGCATTTT.

The rearrangement joins TRBV28 to TRBJ1-5, with D uncertain. Germline lookup yields CDR1 MDHEN and CDR2 SYDVKM. The CDR3 consists of 14 residues. Trimming shortened V by 5 bases and J by 3 bases, and 11 bases separated the two germline ends. CDR3 loop: CASSPWSYNQPQHF. Here the CDR3 DNA reads TGTGCCAGCAGTCCCTGGAGCTACAATCAGCCCCAGCATTTT.

The genes are TRBV13 and TRBJ2-5; 7 nucleotides agree with TRBD2. Germline V gene data show CDR1 as PRHDT and CDR2 as FYEKMQ (reference sequence). This CDR3 comprises 16 residues. Trimming removed 0 bases from V and 4 bases from J; junction bases left unmatched: 8. The CDR3 here is CASSLGLAGESETQYF. CDR3 coding DNA: TGTGCCAGCAGCTTAGGCCTGGCGGGAGAGTCAGAGACCCAGTACTTC.

The CDR3 reads CAISESGTSGTYEQYF. CDR3 DNA sequence: TGTGCCATCAGTGAGTCAGGGACTAGCGGGACCTACGAGCAGTACTTC. V usage is TRBV10-3 and J usage is TRBJ2-7; 13 positions match TRBD2. The CDR3 runs 16 residues. Germline CDR1 is ENHRY and CDR2 is SYGVKD. V gave up 0 bases and J gave up 2 bases; unmatched junction bases: 1.

V is TRBV18 and J is TRBJ2-1; 11 bases fit TRBD1. V was pared by 6 bases and J by 3 bases, with 7 bases of the junction left unmatched. This CDR3 spans 16 amino acids. CDR1 and CDR2 from the germline V gene are KGHSH and LQKENI. CDR3 bases: TGTGCCAGCTCGGTTTGGACAGGGGGCTTCTACAATGAGCAGTTCTTC. Protein product: CASSVWTGGFYNEQFF.

The V call is TRBV19, the J call TRBJ1-5; weak D call: TRBD1 (5 bases). The V end lost 6 bases, the J end lost 5 bases, and 17 bases lay between the germline ends. There are 15 residues in the CDR3. From germline, CDR1 is LNHDA and CDR2 SQIVND (reference sequence). The CDR3 reads CASRSAGRFDQPQHF. The CDR3 DNA sequence: TGTGCCAGTAGGTCGGCAGGGAGGTTCGATCAGCCCCAGCATTTT.

The gene calls are TRBV29-1 and TRBJ2-5; 15 nucleotides match TRBD2. Judging by the DNA end, TRBJ2-7 fits better; the J call may be wrong. CDR3 size: 15 residues. Germline V gives CDR1 SQVTM, CDR2 ANQGSEA. The CDR3 coding sequence is TGCAGCGCCACCGGGACTAGCGGGAGGTCCCACGAGCAGTACTTC. It is translated as CSATGTSGRSHEQYF.

J is TRBJ2-2 and V is TRBV13, with 15 positions matching TRBD2. The V segment lost 6 bases and the J segment 6 bases; nucleotides outside the gene matches: 14. Germline CDR1 reads PRHDT; CDR2 reads FYEKMQ (reference sequence). The length of the CDR3 is 19 residues. CDR3 in DNA: TGTGCCAGCAGGGGGCGCGGACTAGCGGGAGGGCCTCTAGCCGGGGAGCTGTTTTTT. Its protein is CASRGRGLAGGPLAGELFF. The complete variable domain, with remaining parts taken from reference TRBV13 and TRBJ2-2, reads AAGVIQSPRHLIKEKRETATLKCYPIPRHDTVYWYQQGPGQDPQFLISFYEKMQSDKGSIPDRFSAQQFSDYHSELNMSSLELGDSALYFCASRGRGLAGGPLAGELFFGEGSRLTVL.